A selection of T cell receptor beta chains follows, all from one sample in a study of T cell repertoires in cytomegalovirus infection. A single record per CDR3 protein comes from TCRdb applying MiXCR to the reads. The repertoire includes more than 90,000 distinct CDR3 sequences, about 9.5% of them detected once, and about 32% sits in the top ten. These TCRs' antigens remain unknown. The material sequenced was PBMCs, sequenced either directly or after in vitro stimulation (not recorded which). These receptors came from a human donor in good health (CMV status not recorded). Some clones in this sample may be carry-over from other donors' samples. Both conserved end residues are part of each CDR3. The D gene is left open where the match is weak. Not all rows give a size; the values are once, few, many and, for expanded clones, a class.

CDR3 | DNA | V | D | J | size
CASGTGGSYGYTF | TGTGCCAGTGGGACAGGGGGGTCGTATGGCTACACCTTC | TRBV4-2 | TRBD1 | TRBJ1-2 | -
CASSFLTSADTQYF | TGTGCCAGCAGCTTTTTAACTAGCGCAGATACGCAGTATTTT | TRBV7-2 | TRBD2 | TRBJ2-3 | -
CASSLGGYSNQPQHF | TGTGCCAGCAGCCTCGGGGGATATAGCAATCAGCCCCAGCATTTT | TRBV3-1 | - | TRBJ1-5 | few
CASSSGQGTDTQYF | TGTGCCAGCAGCTCGGGACAGGGCACAGATACGCAGTATTTT | TRBV11-3 | TRBD1 | TRBJ2-3 | medium-sized
CASSTYDRGHGYTF | TGTGCCAGCAGCACCTACGACAGGGGGCACGGCTACACCTTC | TRBV7-2 | TRBD1 | TRBJ1-2 | -
CASSQARGYEQFF | TGTGCCAGCAGCCAAGCAAGGGGGTATGAGCAGTTCTTC | TRBV4-2 | - | TRBJ2-1 | few
CASSSDRSSYNEQFF | TGTGCCAGTAGTTCGGACAGGAGCTCCTACAATGAGCAGTTCTTC | TRBV19 | TRBD1 | TRBJ2-1 | -
CASSLTGQGAGGGELFF | TGTGCCAGCAGCTTAACCGGACAGGGGGCCGGTGGCGGGGAGCTGTTTTTT | TRBV7-2 | TRBD1 | TRBJ2-2 | many
CASSFGLAGDTEQFF | TGTGCCAGCAGCTTCGGACTAGCGGGAGATACTGAGCAGTTCTTC | TRBV7-2 | TRBD2 | TRBJ2-1 | many
CACSILPLAEWAAGELFF | TGTGCCTGTAGTATTCTGCCCCTAGCTGAGTGGGCGGCCGGGGAGCTGTTTTTT | TRBV19 | - | TRBJ2-2 | -
CASSPWATEDTEAFF | TGTGCCAGCTCACCATGGGCCACAGAGGACACTGAAGCTTTCTTT | TRBV18 | - | TRBJ1-1 | few
CASSLGTSGSEVYF | TGTGCCAGCAGCCTGGGGACTAGCGGGAGCGAGGTATATTTT | TRBV7-3 | TRBD2 | TRBJ2-3 | many
CSAPLAGGFYYNEQFF | TGCAGTGCGCCACTAGCGGGAGGGTTCTACTACAATGAGCAGTTCTTC | TRBV20-1 | TRBD2 | TRBJ2-1 | -
CASSLEGAYGYTF | TGCGCCAGCAGCTTGGAGGGGGCCTATGGCTACACCTTC | TRBV5-1 | TRBD1 | TRBJ1-2 | many
CASSSGKTGQLGSYEQYF | TGTGCCAGCAGTTCGGGTAAAACGGGGCAGCTCGGATCCTACGAGCAGTACTTC | TRBV28 | - | TRBJ2-7 | -
CASSHRTGRNTEAFF | TGCGCCAGCAGCCACAGGACAGGGAGGAACACTGAAGCTTTCTTT | TRBV4-1 | TRBD1 | TRBJ1-1 | many
CASSSPAYYNEQFF | TGTGCCAGCAGTTCCCCAGCATATTACAATGAGCAGTTCTTC | TRBV28 | - | TRBJ2-1 | -
CASRSLAVQETQYF | TGTGCCAGCAGAAGCCTAGCGGTTCAAGAGACCCAGTACTTC | TRBV5-4 | TRBD2 | TRBJ2-5 | few
CATGRQGTGELFF | TGTGCCACTGGTAGACAGGGGACCGGGGAGCTGTTTTTT | TRBV19 | TRBD1 | TRBJ2-2 | -
CSASKGGSRGELFF | TGCAGTGCTTCAAAGGGGGGATCCCGCGGGGAGCTGTTTTTT | TRBV20-1 | - | TRBJ2-2 | -
CASDARTGLKTQYF | TGTGCTAGTGACGCCAGGACAGGGTTGAAGACCCAGTACTTC | TRBV12-5 | TRBD1 | TRBJ2-5 | -
CASGSSAYEQYF | TGTGCCAGCGGGTCTAGCGCCTACGAGCAGTACTTC | TRBV6-2/TRBV6-3 | - | TRBJ2-7 | once
CASRKTGMATYTF | TGTGCCAGCAGAAAAACAGGGATGGCTACCTACACCTTC | TRBV27 | - | TRBJ1-2 | few
CASRADRGQLDTQYF | TGTGCCAGCAGGGCGGACAGGGGGCAACTAGATACGCAGTATTTT | TRBV7-2 | TRBD1 | TRBJ2-3 | many
CASSRADQETQYF | TGTGCCAGCAGCCGCGCCGACCAAGAGACCCAGTACTTC | TRBV7-2 | - | TRBJ2-5 | many
CASSFGQWRVHYEQYF | TGTGCCAGCAGTTTCGGCCAGTGGCGGGTACACTACGAGCAGTACTTC | TRBV28 | - | TRBJ2-7 | many
CASSLGDRYNEQFF | TGTGCCAGCAGCTTGGGGGACAGGTACAATGAGCAGTTCTTC | TRBV5-6 | TRBD1 | TRBJ2-1 | few
CASSLSLPSYNEQFF | TGTGCCAGCAGCTTGAGTCTACCTTCCTACAATGAGCAGTTCTTC | TRBV5-4 | - | TRBJ2-1 | many
CASSLRGLHEQFF | TGTGCCAGCAGTTTACGGGGACTTCATGAGCAGTTCTTC | TRBV27 | - | TRBJ2-1 | -
CASSPDRGWYEQYF | TGTGCCAGCAGCCCGGACAGGGGGTGGTACGAGCAGTACTTC | TRBV5-4 | TRBD1 | TRBJ2-7 | many
CASSAPGLAREADTQYF | TGTGCCAGCAGCGCTCCGGGACTAGCCAGGGAGGCTGATACGCAGTATTTT | TRBV11-2 | TRBD2 | TRBJ2-3 | few
CASSPPGTARDTQYF | TGTGCCAGCAGTCCGCCCGGGACCGCTCGGGATACGCAGTATTTT | TRBV12-3/TRBV12-4 | - | TRBJ2-3 | many
CASDDSNQPQHF | TGTGCCAGCGACGATAGCAATCAGCCCCAGCATTTT | TRBV28 | - | TRBJ1-5 | -
CASSLAGRVEETQYF | TGTGCCAGCAGCTTAGCGGGCAGGGTAGAAGAGACCCAGTACTTC | TRBV7-2 | - | TRBJ2-5 | many
CASSQVGGPYEQYF | TGTGCCAGCAGCCAAGTCGGGGGACCCTACGAGCAGTACTTC | TRBV14 | - | TRBJ2-7 | few
CASSPEQGVGSPLHF | TGTGCCAGCAGTCCTGAACAGGGGGTTGGATCACCCCTCCACTTT | TRBV28 | TRBD1 | TRBJ1-6 | -
CASSLPPGQGSRDTQYF | TGCGCCAGCAGCCTCCCCCCCGGACAGGGGTCGAGAGATACGCAGTATTTT | TRBV5-1 | TRBD1 | TRBJ2-3 | few
CASSLDLAGVVTETQYF | TGCGCCAGCAGCTTGGATCTAGCGGGAGTTGTTACGGAGACCCAGTACTTC | TRBV5-1 | TRBD2 | TRBJ2-5 | few
CASRAVSSGSVNTGELFF | TGTGCCAGCAGGGCGGTATCATCAGGGTCGGTGAACACCGGGGAGCTGTTTTTT | TRBV11-2 | - | TRBJ2-2 | few